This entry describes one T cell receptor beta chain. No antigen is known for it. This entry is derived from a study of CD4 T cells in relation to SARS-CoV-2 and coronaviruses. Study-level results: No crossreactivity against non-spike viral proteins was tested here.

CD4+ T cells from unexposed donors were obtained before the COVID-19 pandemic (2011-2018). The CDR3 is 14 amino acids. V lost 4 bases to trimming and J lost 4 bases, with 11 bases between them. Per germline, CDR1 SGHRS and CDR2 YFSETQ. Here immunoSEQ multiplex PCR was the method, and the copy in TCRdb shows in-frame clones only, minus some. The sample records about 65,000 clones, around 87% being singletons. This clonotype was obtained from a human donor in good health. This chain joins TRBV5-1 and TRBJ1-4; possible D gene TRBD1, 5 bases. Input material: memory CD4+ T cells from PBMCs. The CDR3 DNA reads TGCGCCAGCAGCGCCCAGGGAATTAATGAAAAACTGTTTTTT. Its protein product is CASSAQGINEKLFF.